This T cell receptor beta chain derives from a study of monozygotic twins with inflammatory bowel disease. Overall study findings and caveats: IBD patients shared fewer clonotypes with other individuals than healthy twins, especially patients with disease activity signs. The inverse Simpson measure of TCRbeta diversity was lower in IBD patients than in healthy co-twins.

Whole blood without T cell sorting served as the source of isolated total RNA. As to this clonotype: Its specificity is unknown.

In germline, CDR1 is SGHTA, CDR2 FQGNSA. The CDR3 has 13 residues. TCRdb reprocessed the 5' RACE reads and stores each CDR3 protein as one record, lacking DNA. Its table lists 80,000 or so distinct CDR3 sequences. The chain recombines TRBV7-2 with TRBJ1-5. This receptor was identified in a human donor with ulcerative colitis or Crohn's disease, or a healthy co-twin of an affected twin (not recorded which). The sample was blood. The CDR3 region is CASRPDSNQPQHF. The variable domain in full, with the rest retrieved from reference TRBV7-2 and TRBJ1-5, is GAGVSQSPSNKVTEKGKDVELRCDPISGHTALYWYRQSLGQGLEFLIYFQGNSAPDKSGLPSDRFSAERTGGSVSTLTIQRTQQEDSAVYLCASRPDSNQPQHFGDGTRLSIL.